This T cell receptor beta chain comes out of a study of T-cell reconstitution after alpha-beta-depleted transplantation in children. The authors prepared the TCRbeta library with unique molecular identifiers. TCRdb reprocessed the PCR reads via MiXCR and lists one record per CDR3 protein. The sample holds approximately 350,000 distinct CDR3 sequences, around a tenth seen once. The CDR3 is made up of 19 amino acids. In this sample, this clonotype turned up a few times. This chain links TRBV21-1 with TRBJ2-1; TRBD2, the table's D call, was not compared with the DNA. TRBV21-1 is termed a pseudogene. This TCR was recovered from a human donor who donated a stem cell graft to a child with acute lymphoblastic leukemia. The sample consisted of PBMCs from the stem cell graft donor, taken from the stem cell graft. Here the CDR3 DNA reads TGTGCCAGCAGCAACTTCTACCCCCCGGGACTAGCGGATTACAATGAGCAGTTCTTC. Amino acid sequence: CASSNFYPPGLADYNEQFF.